This T cell receptor beta chain was sequenced in a study of T cell changes during pregnancy in multiple sclerosis. Produced via immunoSEQ multiplex PCR; TCRdb's table is partial and in-frame only. The sample has about 100,000 clones; 80% to 95% are singletons. The germline V gene has CDR1 SGHDT and CDR2 YYEEEE. Deletions cut 0 bases from V and 2 bases from J, with 9 bases between. This CDR3 is 14 amino acids long. The sequence came from a female donor with multiple sclerosis, enrolled in a pregnancy study. The source was peripheral blood, collected after pregnancy. This chain connects TRBV5-6 to TRBJ2-7; D gene ambiguous. The CDR3 sequence: CASSLGGSPYEQYF. The CDR3 nucleotides are TGTGCCAGCAGCTTGGGTGGCAGTCCCTACGAGCAGTACTTC.